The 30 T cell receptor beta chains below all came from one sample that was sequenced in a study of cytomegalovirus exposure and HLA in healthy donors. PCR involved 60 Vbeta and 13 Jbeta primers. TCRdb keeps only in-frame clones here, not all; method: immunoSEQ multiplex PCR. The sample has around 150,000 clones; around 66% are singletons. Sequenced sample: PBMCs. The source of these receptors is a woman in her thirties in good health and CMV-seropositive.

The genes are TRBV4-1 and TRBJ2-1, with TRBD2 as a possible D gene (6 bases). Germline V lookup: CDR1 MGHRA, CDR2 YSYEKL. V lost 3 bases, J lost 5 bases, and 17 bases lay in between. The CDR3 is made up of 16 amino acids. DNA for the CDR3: TGCGCCAGCAGCCACGCCCCCGGGACTCCCGACAATGAGCAGTTCTTC. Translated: CASSHAPGTPDNEQFF.

The chain's CDR3 is CATSRDLGLAVPQYF. CDR3 DNA sequence: TGTGCCACCAGCAGAGATCTCGGTTTGGCGGTCCCGCAGTATTTT. This sequence joins TRBV15 and TRBJ2-3; D gene ambiguous. The CDR3 is 15 residues long. CDR1 LNHNV and CDR2 YYDKDF come from the germline V gene (reference sequence). With 0 bases removed from V and 10 bases from J, the gap between germline ends came to 17 bases.

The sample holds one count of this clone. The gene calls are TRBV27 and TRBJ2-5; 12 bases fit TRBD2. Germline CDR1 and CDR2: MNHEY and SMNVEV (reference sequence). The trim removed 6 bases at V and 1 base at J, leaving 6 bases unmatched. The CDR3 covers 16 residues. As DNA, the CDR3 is TGTGCCAGCAGCCGTTCACTAGCGGGGGGCCAAGAGACCCAGTACTTC. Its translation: CASSRSLAGGQETQYF.

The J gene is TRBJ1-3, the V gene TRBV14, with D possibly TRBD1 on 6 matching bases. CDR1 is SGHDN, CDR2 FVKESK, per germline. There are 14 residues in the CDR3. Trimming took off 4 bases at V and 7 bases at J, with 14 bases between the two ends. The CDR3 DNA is TGTGCCAGCAGCCGCAACCAGGGGCCCAACACCATATATTTT. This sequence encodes CASSRNQGPNTIYF.

Written as DNA, the CDR3 is TGTGCCAGCAGTTTATCTCGGGGGGGAAGGAATCAGCCCCAGCATTTT. Translation gives CASSLSRGGRNQPQHF. The V gene is TRBV28, the J gene TRBJ1-5, with a tentative D call TRBD1 (5 bases). V lost 1 base, J lost 4 bases, and 14 bases lay in between. The V gene's germline CDR1 is MDHEN and CDR2 SYDVKM. This CDR3 region has 16 residues.

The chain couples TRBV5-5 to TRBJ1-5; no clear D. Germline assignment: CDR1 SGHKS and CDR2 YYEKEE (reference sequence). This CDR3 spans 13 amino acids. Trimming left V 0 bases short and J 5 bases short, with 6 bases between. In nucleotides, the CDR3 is TGTGCCAGCAGCTTGGATCCGGATCAGCCCCAGCATTTT. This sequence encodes CASSLDPDQPQHF.

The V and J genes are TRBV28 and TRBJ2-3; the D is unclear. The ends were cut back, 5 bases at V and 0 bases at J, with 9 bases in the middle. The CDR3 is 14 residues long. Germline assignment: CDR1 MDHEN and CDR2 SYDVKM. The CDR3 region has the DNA TGTGCCAGCAGTATTACAGTTAGCACAGATACGCAGTATTTT. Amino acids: CASSITVSTDTQYF. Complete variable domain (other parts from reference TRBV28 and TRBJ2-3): DVKVTQSSRYLVKRTGEKVFLECVQDMDHENMFWYRQDPGLGLRLIYFSYDVKMKEKGDIPEGYSVSREKKERFSLILESASTNQTSMYLCASSITVSTDTQYFGPGTRLTVL.

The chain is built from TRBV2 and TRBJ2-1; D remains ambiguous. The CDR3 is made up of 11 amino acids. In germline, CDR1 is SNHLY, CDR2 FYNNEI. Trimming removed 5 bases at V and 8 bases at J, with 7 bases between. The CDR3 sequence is CASSFYDEQFF. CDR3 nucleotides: TGTGCCAGCAGTTTTTATGATGAGCAGTTCTTC. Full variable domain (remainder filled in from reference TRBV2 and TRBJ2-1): EPEVTQTPSHQVTQMGQEVILRCVPISNHLYFYWYRQILGQKVEFLVSFYNNEISEKSEIFDDQFSVERPDGSNFTLKIRSTKLEDSAMYFCASSFYDEQFFGPGTRLTVL.

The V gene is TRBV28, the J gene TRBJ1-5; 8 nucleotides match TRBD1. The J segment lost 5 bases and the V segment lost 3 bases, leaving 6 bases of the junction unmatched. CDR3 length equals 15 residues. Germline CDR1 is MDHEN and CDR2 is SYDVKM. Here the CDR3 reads CASSFNRGFDQPQHF. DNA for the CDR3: TGTGCCAGCAGTTTCAACAGGGGGTTCGATCAGCCCCAGCATTTT.

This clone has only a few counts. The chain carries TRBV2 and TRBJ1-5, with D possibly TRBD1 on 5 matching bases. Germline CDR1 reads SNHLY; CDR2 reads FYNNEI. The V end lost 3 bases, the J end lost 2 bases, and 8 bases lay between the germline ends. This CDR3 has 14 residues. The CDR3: CASSDTGGNQPQHF. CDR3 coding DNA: TGTGCCAGCAGTGATACAGGAGGCAATCAGCCCCAGCATTTT. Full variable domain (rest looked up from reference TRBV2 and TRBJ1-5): EPEVTQTPSHQVTQMGQEVILRCVPISNHLYFYWYRQILGQKVEFLVSFYNNEISEKSEIFDDQFSVERPDGSNFTLKIRSTKLEDSAMYFCASSDTGGNQPQHFGDGTRLSIL.

The DNA for the CDR3 is TGTGCCAGCAGTGGGGAGACAGGTTCCTACAATGAGCAGTTCTTC. It specifies CASSGETGSYNEQFF. This chain connects TRBV6-1 to TRBJ2-1; possible D gene TRBD1, 6 bases. CDR1 and CDR2 from the germline V gene are MNHNS and SASEGT. The V end was cut by 4 bases, the J end by 1 base, with 11 bases between. The CDR3 runs to 15 residues.

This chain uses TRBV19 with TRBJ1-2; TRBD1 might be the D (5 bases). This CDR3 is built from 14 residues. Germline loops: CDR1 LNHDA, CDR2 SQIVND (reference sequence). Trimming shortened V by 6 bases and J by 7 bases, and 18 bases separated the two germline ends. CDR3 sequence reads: CASSQFQGSGGYTF. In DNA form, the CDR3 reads TGTGCCAGTAGCCAGTTCCAGGGTTCGGGTGGCTACACCTTC.

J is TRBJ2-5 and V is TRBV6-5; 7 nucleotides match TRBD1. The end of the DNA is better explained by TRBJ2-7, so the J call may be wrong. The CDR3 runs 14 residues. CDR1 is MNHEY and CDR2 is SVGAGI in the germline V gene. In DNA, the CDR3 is TGTGCCAGCAGTTCGGACAGGAGTTCCTACGAGCAGTACTTC. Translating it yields CASSSDRSSYEQYF.

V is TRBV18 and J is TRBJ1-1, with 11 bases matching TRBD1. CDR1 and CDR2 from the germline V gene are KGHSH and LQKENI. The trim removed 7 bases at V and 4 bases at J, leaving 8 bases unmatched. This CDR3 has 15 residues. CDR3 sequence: CASFYGQGATTEAFF. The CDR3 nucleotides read TGTGCCAGCTTCTACGGACAGGGGGCAACCACTGAAGCTTTCTTT.

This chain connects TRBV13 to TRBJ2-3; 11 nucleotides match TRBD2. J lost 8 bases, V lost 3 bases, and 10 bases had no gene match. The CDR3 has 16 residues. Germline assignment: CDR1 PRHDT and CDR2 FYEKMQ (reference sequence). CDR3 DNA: TGTGCCAGCAGCTTCGCTAGCGGGGGGAAAATTCTTACGCAGTATTTT. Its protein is CASSFASGGKILTQYF.

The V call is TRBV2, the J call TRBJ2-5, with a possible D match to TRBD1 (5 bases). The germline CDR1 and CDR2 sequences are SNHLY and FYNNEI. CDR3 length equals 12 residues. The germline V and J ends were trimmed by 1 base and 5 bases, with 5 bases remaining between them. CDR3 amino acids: CASSEEGETQYF. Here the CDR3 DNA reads TGTGCCAGCAGTGAAGAGGGGGAGACCCAGTACTTC.

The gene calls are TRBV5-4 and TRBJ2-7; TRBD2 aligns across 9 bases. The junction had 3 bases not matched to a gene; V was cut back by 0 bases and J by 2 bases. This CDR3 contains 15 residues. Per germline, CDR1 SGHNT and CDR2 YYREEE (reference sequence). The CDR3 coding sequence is TGTGCCAGCAGCTTGGGTAGCGGGAGCACCTACGAGCAGTACTTC. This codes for CASSLGSGSTYEQYF.

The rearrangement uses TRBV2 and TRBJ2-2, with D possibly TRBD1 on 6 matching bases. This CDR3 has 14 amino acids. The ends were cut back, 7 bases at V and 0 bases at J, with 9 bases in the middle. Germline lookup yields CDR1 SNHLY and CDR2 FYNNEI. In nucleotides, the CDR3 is TGTGCCAGCAACGGACAGACGAACACCGGGGAGCTGTTTTTT. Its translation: CASNGQTNTGELFF.

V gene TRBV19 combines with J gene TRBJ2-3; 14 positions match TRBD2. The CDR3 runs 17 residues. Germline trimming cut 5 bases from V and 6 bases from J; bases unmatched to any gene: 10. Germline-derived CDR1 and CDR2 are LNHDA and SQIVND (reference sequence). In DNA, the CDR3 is TGTGCCAGTAGTCCCAGACTAGCGGGAGGGCTGAGGGATACGCAGTATTTT. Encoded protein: CASSPRLAGGLRDTQYF.

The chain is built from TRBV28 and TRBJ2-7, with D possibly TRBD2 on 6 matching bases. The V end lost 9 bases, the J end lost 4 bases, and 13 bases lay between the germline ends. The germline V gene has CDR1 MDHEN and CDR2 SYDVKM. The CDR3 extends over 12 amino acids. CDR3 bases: TGTGCCAGTTGGAGGGCAGGGTACGAGCAGTACTTC. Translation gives CASWRAGYEQYF. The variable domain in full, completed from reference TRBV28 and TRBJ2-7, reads DVKVTQSSRYLVKRTGEKVFLECVQDMDHENMFWYRQDPGLGLRLIYFSYDVKMKEKGDIPEGYSVSREKKERFSLILESASTNQTSMYLCASWRAGYEQYFGPGTRLTVT.

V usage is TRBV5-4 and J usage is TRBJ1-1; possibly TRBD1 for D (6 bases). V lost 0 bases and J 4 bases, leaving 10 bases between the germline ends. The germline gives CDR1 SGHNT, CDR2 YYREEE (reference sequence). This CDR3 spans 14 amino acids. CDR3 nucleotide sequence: TGTGCCAGCAGCTTGGGGACAGACTCCACTGAAGCTTTCTTT. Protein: CASSLGTDSTEAFF.

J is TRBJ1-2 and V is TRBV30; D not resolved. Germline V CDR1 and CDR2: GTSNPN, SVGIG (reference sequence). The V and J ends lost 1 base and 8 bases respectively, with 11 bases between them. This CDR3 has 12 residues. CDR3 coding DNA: TGTGCCTGGAGTGCTGACGGAGGGGGCTACACCTTC. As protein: CAWSADGGGYTF. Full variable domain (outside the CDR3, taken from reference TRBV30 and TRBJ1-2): SQTIHQWPATLVQPVGSPLSLECTVEGTSNPNLYWYRQAAGRGLQLLFYSVGIGQISSEVPQNLSASRPQDRQFILSSKKLLLSDSGFYLCAWSADGGGYTFGSGTRLTVV.

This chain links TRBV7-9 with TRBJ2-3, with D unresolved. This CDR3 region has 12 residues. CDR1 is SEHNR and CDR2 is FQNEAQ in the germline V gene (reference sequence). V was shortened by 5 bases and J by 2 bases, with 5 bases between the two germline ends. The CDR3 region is CASSLATDTQYF. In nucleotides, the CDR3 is TGTGCCAGCAGCCTGGCCACAGATACGCAGTATTTT. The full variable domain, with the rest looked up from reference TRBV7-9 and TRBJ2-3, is DTGVSQNPRHKITKRGQNVTFRCDPISEHNRLYWYRQTLGQGPEFLTYFQNEAQLEKSRLLSDRFSAERPKGSFSTLEIQRTEQGDSAMYLCASSLATDTQYFGPGTRLTVL.

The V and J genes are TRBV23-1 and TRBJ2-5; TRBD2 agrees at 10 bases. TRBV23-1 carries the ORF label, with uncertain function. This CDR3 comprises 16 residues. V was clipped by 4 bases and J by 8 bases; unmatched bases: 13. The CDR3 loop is CASSPFLAGASFTQYF. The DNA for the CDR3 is TGCGCCAGCAGTCCGTTTCTAGCGGGGGCTTCTTTTACCCAGTACTTC.

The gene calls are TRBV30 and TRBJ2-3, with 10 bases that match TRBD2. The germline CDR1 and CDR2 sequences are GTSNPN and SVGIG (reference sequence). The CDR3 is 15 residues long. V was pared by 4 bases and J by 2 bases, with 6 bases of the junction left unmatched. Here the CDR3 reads CAWILAGTVTDTQYF. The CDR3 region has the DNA TGTGCCTGGATACTAGCGGGAACAGTCACAGATACGCAGTATTTT.

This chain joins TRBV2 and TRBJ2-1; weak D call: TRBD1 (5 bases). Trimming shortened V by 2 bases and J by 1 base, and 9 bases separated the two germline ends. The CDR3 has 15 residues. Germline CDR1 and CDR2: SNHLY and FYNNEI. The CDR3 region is CASSERTPSYNEQFF. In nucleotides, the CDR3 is TGTGCCAGCAGTGAAAGGACACCATCCTACAATGAGCAGTTCTTC.

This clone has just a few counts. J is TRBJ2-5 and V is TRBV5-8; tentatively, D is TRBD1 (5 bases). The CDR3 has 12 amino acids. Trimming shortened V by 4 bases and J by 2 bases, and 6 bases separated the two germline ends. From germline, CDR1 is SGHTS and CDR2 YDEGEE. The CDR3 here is CASSRQQETQYF. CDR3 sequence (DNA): TGTGCCAGCAGCCGACAGCAAGAGACCCAGTACTTC.

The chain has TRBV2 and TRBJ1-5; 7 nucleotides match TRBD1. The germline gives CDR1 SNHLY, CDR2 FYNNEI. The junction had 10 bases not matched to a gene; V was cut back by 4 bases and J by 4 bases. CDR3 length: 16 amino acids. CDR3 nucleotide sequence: TGTGCCAGCAGTGCGTTCGAGGGGGCAGGGAATCAGCCCCAGCATTTT. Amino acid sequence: CASSAFEGAGNQPQHF.

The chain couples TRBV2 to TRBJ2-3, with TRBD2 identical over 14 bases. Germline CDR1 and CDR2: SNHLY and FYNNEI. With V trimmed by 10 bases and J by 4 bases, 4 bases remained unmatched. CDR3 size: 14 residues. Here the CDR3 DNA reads TGTGCCACTTCGACTAGCGGGGGGGCAGATACGCAGTATTTT. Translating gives CATSTSGGADTQYF.

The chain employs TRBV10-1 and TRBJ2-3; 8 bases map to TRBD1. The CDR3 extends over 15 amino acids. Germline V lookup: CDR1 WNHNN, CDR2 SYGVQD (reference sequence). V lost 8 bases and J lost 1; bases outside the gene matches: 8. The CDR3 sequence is CASPKGGQGTDTQYF. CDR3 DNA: TGCGCCAGCCCGAAGGGGGGACAGGGCACAGATACGCAGTATTTT.